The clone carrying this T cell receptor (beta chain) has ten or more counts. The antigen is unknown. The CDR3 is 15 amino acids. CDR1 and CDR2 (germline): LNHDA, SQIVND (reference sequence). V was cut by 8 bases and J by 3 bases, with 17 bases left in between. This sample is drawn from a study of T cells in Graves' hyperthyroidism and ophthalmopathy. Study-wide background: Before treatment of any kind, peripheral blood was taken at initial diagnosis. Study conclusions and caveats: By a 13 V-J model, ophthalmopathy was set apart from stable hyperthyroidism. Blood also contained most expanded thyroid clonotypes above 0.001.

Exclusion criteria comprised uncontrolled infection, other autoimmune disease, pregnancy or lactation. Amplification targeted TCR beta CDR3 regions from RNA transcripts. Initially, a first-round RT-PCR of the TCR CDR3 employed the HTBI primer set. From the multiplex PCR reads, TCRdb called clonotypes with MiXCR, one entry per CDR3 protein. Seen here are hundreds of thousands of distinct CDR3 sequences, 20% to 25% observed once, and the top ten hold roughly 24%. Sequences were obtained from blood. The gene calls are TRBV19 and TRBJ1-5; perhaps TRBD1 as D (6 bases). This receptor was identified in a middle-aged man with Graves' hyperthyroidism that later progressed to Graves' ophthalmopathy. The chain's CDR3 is CASLTNRDNNQPQHF. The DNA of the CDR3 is TGTGCCAGTCTCACGAACCGGGACAACAATCAGCCCCAGCATTTT.